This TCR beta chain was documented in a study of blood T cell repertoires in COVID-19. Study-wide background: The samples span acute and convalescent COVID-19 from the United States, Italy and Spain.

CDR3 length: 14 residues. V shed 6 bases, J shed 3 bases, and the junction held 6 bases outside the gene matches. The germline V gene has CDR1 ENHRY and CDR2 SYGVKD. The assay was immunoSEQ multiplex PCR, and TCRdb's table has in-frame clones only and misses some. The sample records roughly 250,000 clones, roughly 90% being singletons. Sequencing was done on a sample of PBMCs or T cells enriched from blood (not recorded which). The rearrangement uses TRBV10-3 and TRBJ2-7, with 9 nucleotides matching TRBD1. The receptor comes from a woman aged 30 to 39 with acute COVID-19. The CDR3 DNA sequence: TGTGCCATCAGGCGCCCGGGACAGGGCTACGAGCAGTACTTC. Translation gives CAIRRPGQGYEQYF.